This entry concerns a single T cell receptor (beta chain). The record originates from a study of control samples from healthy donors and cancer patients. The ends were cut back, 1 base at V and 5 bases at J, with 12 bases in the middle. Germline CDR1 and CDR2: SGHDN and FVKESK. The CDR3 has 14 residues. Repertoires were generated with immunoSEQ multiplex PCR, while TCRdb's copy carries only in-frame clones and drops some. In the table there are about 35,000 clones, approximately 95% of which are singletons. The origin of this receptor is a man in his forties or fifties with colorectal cancer. Sequencing was performed on PBMCs. This chain joins TRBV14 and TRBJ2-7; no reliable D call. The CDR3 nucleotides are TGTGCCAGCAGCCAAGTACTGATGGGCCACGAGCAGTACTTC. This translates into CASSQVLMGHEQYF.